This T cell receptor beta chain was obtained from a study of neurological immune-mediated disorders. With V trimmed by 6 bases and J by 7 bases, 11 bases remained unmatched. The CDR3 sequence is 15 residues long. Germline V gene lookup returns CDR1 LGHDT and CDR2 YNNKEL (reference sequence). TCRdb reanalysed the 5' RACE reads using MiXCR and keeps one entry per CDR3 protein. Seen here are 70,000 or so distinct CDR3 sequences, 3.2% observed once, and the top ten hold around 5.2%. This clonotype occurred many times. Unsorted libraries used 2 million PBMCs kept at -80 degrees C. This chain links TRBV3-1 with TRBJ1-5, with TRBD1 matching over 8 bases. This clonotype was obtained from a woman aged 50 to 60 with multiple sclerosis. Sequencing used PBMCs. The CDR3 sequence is CASSTSGQGEQPQHF. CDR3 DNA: TGTGCCAGCAGTACCAGTGGACAGGGAGAGCAGCCCCAGCATTTT.